The source of this T cell receptor (beta chain) is a study of blood T cell repertoires in COVID-19. Whole-study context: The samples span acute and convalescent COVID-19 from the United States, Italy and Spain. T cells, B-cell-depleted T cells, or PBMCs supplied cDNA or gDNA.

Original methodology: Estimation of nucleated cell counts relied on the amplification of reference gene primers. Only in-frame clones appear in the TCRdb table, and some are missing; sequencing was by immunoSEQ multiplex PCR. V and J calls and clone size come straight from that table; D and trimming were deduced from the DNA. The data contain 300,000 to 350,000 clones, roughly nine tenths of them singletons. Sequencing was performed on peripheral blood. This clonotype originated in a young man with active or convalescent COVID-19.

CDR3 nucleotide sequence: TGTGCCAGCAGCGTCGGGCCCAGCGGCTCACCCCTCCACTTT. Protein: CASSVGPSGSPLHF. This chain links TRBV2 with TRBJ1-6, with unresolved D. Trimming took off 6 bases at V and 10 bases at J, with 16 bases between the two ends. This CDR3 has 14 amino acids. The germline V gene has CDR1 SNHLY and CDR2 FYNNEI.